This T cell receptor (beta chain) is drawn from a study of blood T cell repertoires in COVID-19. Study as a whole: There were acute and convalescent COVID-19 samples, and they came from the United States, Italy and Spain. PBMCs, B-cell-depleted T cells, or T cells provided the cDNA or gDNA that made up the material.

How the authors handled the data: Cell counts per sample came from amplifying reference gene primers. Here immunoSEQ multiplex PCR was the method, and the copy in TCRdb shows in-frame clones only, minus some. The V and J calls and clone size were taken over from that table, and D and trimming were inferred from the DNA. The sample has around 78,000 clones, approximately 90% seen once. About this clone itself: One end of the junction varies from germline; a read error may be responsible.

The CDR3 runs 11 residues. CDR1 and CDR2 from the germline V gene are SGDLS and YYNGEE. V and J are TRBV9 and TRBJ2-7; TRBD1 is a possible D gene (5 bases). Input material: peripheral blood. The receptor's source is a man between 65 and 85 years old with active or convalescent COVID-19. CDR3 protein: CASGPAYRISF. The CDR3 DNA is TGTGCCAGCGGCCCAGCGTACAGGATCTCCTTC.